This entry features one T cell receptor (beta chain) sequence. This table comes from immunoSEQ multiplex PCR, and its TCRdb copy is limited to in-frame clones, with some not included. The sample shows about 98,000 clones, 82% of them seen only once. These data belong to a study of blood T cell repertoires in COVID-19. Study-wide context: COVID-19 samples, acute and convalescent, were from the United States, Italy and Spain. Sample material is recorded as cDNA or gDNA derived from T cells, B-cell-depleted T cells, or PBMCs.

Germline lookup yields CDR1 KGHSH and CDR2 LQKENI. Trimming took 3 bases from V and 6 from J; bases not matched to a gene: 0. This CDR3 is 12 amino acids long. This receptor was obtained from a man older than 75 with acute or convalescent COVID-19. The chain has TRBV18 and TRBJ1-2, with 8 bases lining up with TRBD1. Sequenced input: peripheral blood. The CDR3 is CASSPDRDGYTF. The DNA for the CDR3 is TGTGCCAGCTCACCGGACAGGGATGGCTACACCTTC.